This T cell receptor (beta chain) was profiled in a study of shared clonotypes between healthy human individuals. Regarding the study as a whole: Across a handful of donors, naive CD4 shared 5% to 6%, naive CD8 3% to 3.5%, memory CD4 2.3%, memory CD8 roughly 0.37%.

The CDR3 has 18 amino acids. Germline CDR1 and CDR2: SGHVS and FQNEAQ. Unmatched junction bases numbered 11, after V lost 5 bases and J lost 5 bases. The assay was immunoSEQ multiplex PCR, and TCRdb's table has in-frame clones only and misses some. The profile shows about 580,000 clones, roughly 98% of them singletons. In regard to this clone: Antigen: not known.

CD8 cells classed as naive were CD45RO-negative and positively selected for CCR7, excluding terminally differentiated effector memory CD45RA+ cells. Adult donors, all healthy and HIV-negative, had no recent acute infections or vaccinations. The gene calls are TRBV7-8 and TRBJ2-2, with TRBD2 matching 13 bases. Sequencing was done on a sample of naive CD8+ T cells sorted from blood. The source of this sequence is a man aged 25-45 years in good health. The CDR3 protein is CASSPKLAGGPRTGELFF. CDR3 nucleotide sequence: TGTGCCAGCAGCCCAAAACTAGCGGGAGGGCCTCGGACCGGGGAGCTGTTTTTT.